These T cell receptor beta chains were read from a single sample in a study of CD8 T cells in ankylosing spondylitis. TCRdb redid the calling of the 5' RACE reads with MiXCR, one entry per CDR3 protein. The data contain just over 150,000 distinct CDR3 sequences, around 19% of them singletons. Sequences were obtained from blood, either unsorted or a sorted T cell fraction (not recorded which). The origin of the receptors is a male donor with ankylosing spondylitis or in good health (not recorded which). CDR3s include the opening cysteine and the closing phenylalanine or tryptophan. The D gene is left open where the match is weak. Size values are once, few and many counts, or a class for expanded clones, and some rows have none.

v_call	clone_size	d_call	j_call	cdr3_aa	cdr3_nt
TRBV2	few	NA	TRBJ2-7	CASTRSPYEQYF	TGTGCCAGCACACGCTCTCCCTACGAGCAGTACTTC
TRBV7-2	few	NA	TRBJ2-7	CASSLSPGSSPYEQYF	TGTGCCAGCAGCTTAAGTCCCGGATCGTCCCCCTACGAGCAGTACTTC
TRBV10-2	few	NA	TRBJ2-5	CASRKTGAGETQYF	TGCGCCAGCAGGAAGACCGGGGCCGGGGAGACCCAGTACTTC
TRBV10-3	NA	NA	TRBJ2-1	CATGGSGTYNEQFF	TGTGCCACCGGGGGAAGCGGTACCTACAATGAGCAGTTCTTC
TRBV4-1	NA	NA	TRBJ2-4	CASIGTGNIQYF	TGCGCCAGCATAGGAACAGGCAACATTCAGTACTTC
TRBV20-1	many	NA	TRBJ2-1	CSARARDLYNEQFF	TGCAGTGCTAGGGCGCGGGACTTGTACAATGAGCAGTTCTTC
TRBV6-1	many	TRBD1	TRBJ1-4	CASSVGTGEKLFF	TGTGCCAGCAGTGTTGGGACAGGCGAAAAACTGTTTTTT
TRBV11-2	NA	TRBD1	TRBJ1-1	CASSRRTGSDTEAFF	TGTGCCAGCAGCCGTCGGACAGGGTCGGACACTGAAGCTTTCTTT
TRBV6-2/TRBV6-3	NA	NA	TRBJ1-2	CASSWGNYGYTF	TGTGCCAGCAGCTGGGGGAACTATGGCTACACCTTC
TRBV29-1	NA	NA	TRBJ1-1	CSVTGTLNTEAFF	TGCAGCGTAACAGGGACTTTGAACACTGAAGCTTTCTTT
TRBV7-9	NA	NA	TRBJ2-7	CASSFSGAYEQYF	TGTGCCAGCAGCTTCTCAGGGGCCTACGAGCAGTACTTC
TRBV28	NA	NA	TRBJ1-1	CASGSGTEAFF	TGTGCCAGCGGGTCAGGGACTGAAGCTTTCTTT
TRBV10-1	few	NA	TRBJ1-2	CASSEQGPYGYTF	TGCGCCAGCAGTGAACAGGGACCCTATGGCTACACCTTC
TRBV20-1	many	NA	TRBJ1-1	CSARTDRRTEAFF	TGCAGTGCTAGAACTGACAGAAGGACTGAAGCTTTCTTT
TRBV6-5	few	NA	TRBJ1-6	CASSYSGGYSYNSPLHF	TGTGCCAGCAGTTACTCAGGCGGCTACTCCTATAATTCACCCCTCCACTTT
TRBV12-3/TRBV12-4	many	NA	TRBJ2-5	CASTPQVGETQYF	TGTGCCAGCACCCCCCAGGTCGGAGAGACCCAGTACTTC
TRBV18	NA	TRBD1	TRBJ2-2	CASSPTGGTSNTGELFF	TGTGCCAGCTCACCGACAGGGGGGACCTCGAACACCGGGGAGCTGTTTTTT
TRBV28	few	NA	TRBJ2-5	CASSLSGTPQETQYF	TGTGCCAGCAGTTTATCGGGGACACCCCAAGAGACCCAGTACTTC
TRBV20-1	NA	TRBD2	TRBJ2-1	CSARDPREDEQFF	TGCAGTGCTAGAGATCCGCGGGAGGATGAGCAGTTCTTC
TRBV12-3/TRBV12-4	NA	TRBD2	TRBJ2-7	CASSFYTSGRDEQYF	TGTGCCAGCAGTTTTTATACTAGCGGGAGGGATGAGCAGTACTTC
TRBV7-2	few	NA	TRBJ2-1	CASSLALENEQFF	TGTGCCAGCAGCTTAGCTCTGGAGAATGAGCAGTTCTTC
TRBV27	many	TRBD1	TRBJ2-2	CASSLTGTGGGELFF	TGTGCCAGCAGTTTAACCGGGACAGGTGGCGGGGAGCTGTTTTTT
TRBV6-1	NA	NA	TRBJ1-2	CASTPGHTLYGDGYTF	TGTGCCAGCACCCCGGGACACACTCTCTATGGGGATGGCTACACCTTC
TRBV20-1	NA	NA	TRBJ1-1	CSARVGRGTEAFF	TGCAGTGCTAGAGTGGGAAGAGGAACTGAAGCTTTCTTT
TRBV5-1	many	TRBD2	TRBJ2-1	CASSLDPAGVEQFF	TGCGCCAGCAGCTTGGATCCAGCGGGAGTAGAGCAGTTCTTC
TRBV29-1	NA	TRBD1	TRBJ1-1	CSVCRDREDTEAFF	TGCAGCGTCTGCCGGGACAGGGAGGACACTGAAGCTTTCTTT
TRBV5-1	NA	NA	TRBJ2-2	CASSFSGQDTGELFF	TGCGCCAGCAGCTTCAGCGGGCAAGACACCGGGGAGCTGTTTTTT
TRBV5-1	many	NA	TRBJ2-2	CASSPGSLGASGGELFF	TGCGCCAGCAGCCCCGGTTCGTTGGGGGCCTCCGGCGGGGAGCTGTTTTTT
TRBV5-1	NA	TRBD1	TRBJ2-1	CASSWGDRGNEQFF	TGCGCCAGCAGCTGGGGGGACAGGGGCAATGAGCAGTTCTTC
TRBV24-1	NA	NA	TRBJ2-7	CATSDVSDSYEQYF	TGTGCCACCAGTGACGTGTCGGACTCCTACGAGCAGTACTTC
TRBV10-3	many	NA	TRBJ2-7	CAISEEGGTGQYF	TGTGCCATCAGTGAAGAGGGCGGGACGGGGCAGTACTTC
TRBV5-1	many	TRBD2	TRBJ2-2	CASSTSGRNTGELFF	TGCGCCAGCAGCACGAGCGGGAGAAACACCGGGGAGCTGTTTTTT
TRBV28	many	TRBD2	TRBJ2-5	CASRADLIMGGETQYF	TGTGCCAGCAGGGCAGACCTCATAATGGGAGGGGAGACCCAGTACTTC
TRBV5-1	many	TRBD1	TRBJ1-1	CASSFTTGGGTEAFF	TGCGCCAGCAGCTTCACTACAGGGGGGGGGACTGAAGCTTTCTTT
TRBV5-1	many	TRBD1	TRBJ2-1	CASSLPPGTGGYNEQFF	TGCGCCAGCAGCTTGCCCCCCGGGACAGGGGGCTACAATGAGCAGTTCTTC
TRBV11-2	many	NA	TRBJ2-2	CASSLDSTVAGELFF	TGTGCCAGCAGCTTAGACAGTACAGTAGCCGGGGAGCTGTTTTTT
TRBV10-3	NA	TRBD2	TRBJ2-1	CAISDSPPASGGVGSYNEQFF	TGTGCCATCAGTGATTCCCCGCCCGCCAGCGGGGGCGTAGGCTCCTACAATGAGCAGTTCTTC
TRBV29-1	few	NA	TRBJ1-1	CSIEGGSEAFF	TGCAGCATTGAAGGGGGTTCTGAAGCTTTCTTT